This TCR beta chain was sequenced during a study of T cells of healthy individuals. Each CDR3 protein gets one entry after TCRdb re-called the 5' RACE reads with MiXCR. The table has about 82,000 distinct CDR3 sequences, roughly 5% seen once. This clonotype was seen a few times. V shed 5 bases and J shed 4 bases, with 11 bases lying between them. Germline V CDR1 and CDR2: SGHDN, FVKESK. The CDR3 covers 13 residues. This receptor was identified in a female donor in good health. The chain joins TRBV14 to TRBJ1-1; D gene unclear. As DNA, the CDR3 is TGTGCCAGCAGCTCGACCTTTGGCACTGAAGCTTTCTTT. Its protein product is CASSSTFGTEAFF.